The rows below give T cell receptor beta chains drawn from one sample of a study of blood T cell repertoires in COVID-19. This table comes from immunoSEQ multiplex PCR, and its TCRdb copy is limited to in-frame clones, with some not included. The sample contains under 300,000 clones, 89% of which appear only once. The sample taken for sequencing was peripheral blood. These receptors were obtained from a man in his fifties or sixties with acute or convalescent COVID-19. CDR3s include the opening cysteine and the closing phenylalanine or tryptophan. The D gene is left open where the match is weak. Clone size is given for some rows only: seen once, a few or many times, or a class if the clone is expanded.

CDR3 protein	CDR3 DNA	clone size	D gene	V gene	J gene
CASSYGRGSGYTF	TGTGCCAGCAGTTATGGAAGGGGTTCCGGCTACACCTTC	-	-	TRBV6-6	TRBJ1-2
CASSTLAGGTDTQYF	TGTGCCAGCAGCACCCTAGCGGGGGGCACAGATACGCAGTATTTT	once	TRBD2	TRBV11-2	TRBJ2-3
CASSRRGQETQYF	TGTGCCAGCAGCCGTCGCGGCCAAGAGACCCAGTACTTC	-	-	TRBV3-1/TRBV3-2	TRBJ2-5
CASSEKGGNYGYTF	TGTGCCAGCAGTGAAAAGGGAGGGAACTATGGCTACACCTTC	-	-	TRBV25-1	TRBJ1-2
CASSSGKGRAFF	TGCGCCAGCAGTTCAGGGAAGGGAAGAGCTTTCTTT	-	-	TRBV10-1	TRBJ1-1
CAWSLQGNQPQHF	TGTGCCTGGAGTCTACAGGGGAATCAGCCCCAGCATTTT	-	TRBD1	TRBV30	TRBJ1-5
CASSLTSGVYEQYF	TGTGCCAGCAGCCTGACTAGCGGGGTCTACGAGCAGTACTTC	-	TRBD2	TRBV7-2	TRBJ2-7
CASSLSGVSNTEAFF	TGCGCCAGCAGCCTCTCAGGGGTGAGTAACACTGAAGCTTTCTTT	many	-	TRBV4-1	TRBJ1-1
CASRPASVETQYF	TGTGCCAGCAGGCCAGCCAGCGTAGAGACCCAGTACTTC	-	-	TRBV3-1/TRBV3-2	TRBJ2-5
CARSLTGLMVADTQYF	TGTGCCAGAAGCTTGACGGGGTTAATGGTTGCAGATACGCAGTATTTT	-	-	TRBV5-3	TRBJ2-3
CASSLLPPTREQYF	TGTGCCAGCAGCCTCCTTCCCCCGACTCGCGAGCAGTACTTC	-	-	TRBV14	TRBJ2-7
CASSFTGAYEAFF	TGCGCCAGCAGCTTTACAGGTGCCTATGAAGCTTTCTTT	once	-	TRBV5-1	TRBJ1-1
CASSLRGRGTEAFF	TGTGCCAGCAGCTTACGGGGGAGGGGGACTGAAGCTTTCTTT	-	-	TRBV7-8	TRBJ1-1
CAWNSIRYTF	TGTGCCTGGAACAGCATTCGCTACACCTTC	-	-	TRBV30	TRBJ1-2
CASSPPRALTYEQYF	TGTGCCAGTAGTCCGCCCAGGGCGCTTACCTACGAGCAGTACTTC	-	-	TRBV19	TRBJ2-7
CASKGHGDNEQFF	TGTGCCAGTAAAGGCCACGGGGACAATGAGCAGTTCTTC	-	-	TRBV19	TRBJ2-1
CASTRAGANLAGELFF	TGTGCCAGCACTCGAGCGGGGGCCAATCTCGCCGGGGAGCTGTTTTTT	-	TRBD2	TRBV2	TRBJ2-2
CASSLAEGLARETQYF	TGTGCCAGCAGCTTAGCGGAGGGACTAGCGAGGGAGACCCAGTACTTC	once	TRBD2	TRBV7-9	TRBJ2-5
CASRLRGPRTDTQYF	TGTGCCAGCCGCTTAAGGGGCCCGCGCACAGATACGCAGTATTTT	-	-	TRBV2	TRBJ2-3
CASSREGRENYGYTF	TGTGCCAGCAGCCGGGAGGGCAGGGAAAACTATGGCTACACCTTC	-	-	TRBV2	TRBJ1-2
CASSEPAQVSRPPPRLRPQHF	TGCGCCAGCAGTGAGCCGGCTCAGGTAAGCAGGCCCCCCCCCAGGTTACGGCCCCAGCATTTT	once	-	TRBV10-1	TRBJ1-5
CASSLKVSGGYYEQYF	TGTGCCAGCAGCTTAAAGGTTTCGGGGGGCTACTACGAGCAGTACTTC	-	-	TRBV11-1	TRBJ2-7
CASSSQGGTEAFF	TGTGCCAGCAGCTCACAGGGGGGGACTGAAGCTTTCTTT	-	TRBD1	TRBV7-9	TRBJ1-1
CASRGGLSEQYF	TGTGCCAGCAGGGGGGGGTTAAGCGAGCAGTACTTC	-	TRBD2	TRBV3-1/TRBV3-2	TRBJ2-7
CASSYGTSGGYNEQFF	TGTGCCAGCAGCTACGGGACTAGCGGGGGGTACAATGAGCAGTTCTTC	-	TRBD2	TRBV11-1	TRBJ2-1
CASSPRSGQGNTEAFF	TGTGCCAGCTCACCAAGGTCGGGACAGGGGAACACTGAAGCTTTCTTT	-	TRBD1	TRBV18	TRBJ1-1
CSGGHREAFF	TGCAGTGGGGGCCACCGGGAAGCTTTCTTT	-	-	TRBV20-1	TRBJ1-1